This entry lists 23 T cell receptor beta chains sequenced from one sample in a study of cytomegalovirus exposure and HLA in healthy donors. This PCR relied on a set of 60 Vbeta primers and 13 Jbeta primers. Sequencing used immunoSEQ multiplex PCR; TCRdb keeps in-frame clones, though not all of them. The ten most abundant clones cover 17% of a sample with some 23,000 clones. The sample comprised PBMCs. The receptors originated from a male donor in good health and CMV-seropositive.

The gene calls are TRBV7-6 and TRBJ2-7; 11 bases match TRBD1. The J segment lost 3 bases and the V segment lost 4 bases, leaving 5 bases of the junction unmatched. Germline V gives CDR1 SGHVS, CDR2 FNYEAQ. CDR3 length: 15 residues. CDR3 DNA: TGTGCCAGCAGCTCCAGGACAGGGGGCATCTACGAGCAGTACTTC. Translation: CASSSRTGGIYEQYF.

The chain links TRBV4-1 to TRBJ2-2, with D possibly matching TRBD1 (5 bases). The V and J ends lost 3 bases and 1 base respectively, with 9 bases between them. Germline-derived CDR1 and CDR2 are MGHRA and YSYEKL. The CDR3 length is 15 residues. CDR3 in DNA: TGCGCCAGCAGCCATGAGACAGTGAACACCGGGGAGCTGTTTTTT. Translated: CASSHETVNTGELFF.

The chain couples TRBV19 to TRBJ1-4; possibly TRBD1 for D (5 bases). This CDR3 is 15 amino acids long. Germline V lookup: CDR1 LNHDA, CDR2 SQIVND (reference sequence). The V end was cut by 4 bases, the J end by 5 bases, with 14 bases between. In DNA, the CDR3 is TGTGCCAGTAGTACCCGACAGAGCCTAAATGAAAAACTGTTTTTT. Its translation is CASSTRQSLNEKLFF.

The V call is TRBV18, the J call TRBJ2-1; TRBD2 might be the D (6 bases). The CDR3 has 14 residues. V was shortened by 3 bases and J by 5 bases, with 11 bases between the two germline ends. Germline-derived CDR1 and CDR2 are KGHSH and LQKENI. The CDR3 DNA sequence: TGTGCCAGCTCACCCTCCTCGGGGGACAATGAGCAGTTCTTC. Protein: CASSPSSGDNEQFF.

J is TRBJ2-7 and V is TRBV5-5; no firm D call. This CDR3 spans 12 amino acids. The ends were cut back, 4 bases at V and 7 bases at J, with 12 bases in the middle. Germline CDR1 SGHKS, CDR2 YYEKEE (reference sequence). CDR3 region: CASSVLGLEQYF. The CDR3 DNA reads TGTGCCAGCAGCGTCCTCGGGTTGGAGCAGTACTTC.

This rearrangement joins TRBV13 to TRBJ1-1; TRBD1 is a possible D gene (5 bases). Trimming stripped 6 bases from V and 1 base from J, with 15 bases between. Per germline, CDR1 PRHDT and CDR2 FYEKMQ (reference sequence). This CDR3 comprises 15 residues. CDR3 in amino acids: CASRGGARGNTEAFF. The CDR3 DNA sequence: TGTGCCAGCAGGGGCGGGGCAAGAGGGAACACTGAAGCTTTCTTT.

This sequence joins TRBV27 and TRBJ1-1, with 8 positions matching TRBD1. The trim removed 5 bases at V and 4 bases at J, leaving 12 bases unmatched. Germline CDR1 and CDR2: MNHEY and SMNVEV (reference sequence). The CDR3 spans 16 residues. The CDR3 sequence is CASSGPLGQGATEAFF. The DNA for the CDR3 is TGTGCCAGCAGTGGACCATTGGGCCAGGGGGCCACTGAAGCTTTCTTT.

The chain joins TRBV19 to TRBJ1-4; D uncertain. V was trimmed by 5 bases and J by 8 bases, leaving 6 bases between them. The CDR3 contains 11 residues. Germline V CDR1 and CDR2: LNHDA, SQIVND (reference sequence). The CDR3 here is CASSSQEKLFF. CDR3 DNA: TGTGCCAGTAGTTCCCAGGAAAAACTGTTTTTT.

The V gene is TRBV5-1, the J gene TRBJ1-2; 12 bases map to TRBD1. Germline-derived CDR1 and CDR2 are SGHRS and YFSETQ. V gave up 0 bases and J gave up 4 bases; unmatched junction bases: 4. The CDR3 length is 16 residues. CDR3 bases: TGCGCCAGCAGCTTGGTTGGGACAGGGGGCGGCTATGGCTACACCTTC. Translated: CASSLVGTGGGYGYTF.

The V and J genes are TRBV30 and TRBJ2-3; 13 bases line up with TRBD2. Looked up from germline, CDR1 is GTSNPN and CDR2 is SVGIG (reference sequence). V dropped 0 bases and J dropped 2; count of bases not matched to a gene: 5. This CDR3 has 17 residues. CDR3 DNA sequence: TGTGCCTGGAGTGTCGGACTAGCGGGAGACACCACAGATACGCAGTATTTT. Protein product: CAWSVGLAGDTTDTQYF.

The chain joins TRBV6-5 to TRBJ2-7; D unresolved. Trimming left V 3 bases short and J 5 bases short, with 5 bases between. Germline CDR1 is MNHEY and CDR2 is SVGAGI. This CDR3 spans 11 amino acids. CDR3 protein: CASSYRDEQYF. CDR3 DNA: TGTGCCAGCAGTTATCGGGACGAGCAGTACTTC.

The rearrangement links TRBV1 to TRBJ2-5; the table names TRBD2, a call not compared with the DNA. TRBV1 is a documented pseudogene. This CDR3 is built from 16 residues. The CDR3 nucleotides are TGCACCAGCAGCCAAGATCGGCTAGCGTACCAAGAGACCCAGTACTTC. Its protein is CTSSQDRLAYQETQYF.

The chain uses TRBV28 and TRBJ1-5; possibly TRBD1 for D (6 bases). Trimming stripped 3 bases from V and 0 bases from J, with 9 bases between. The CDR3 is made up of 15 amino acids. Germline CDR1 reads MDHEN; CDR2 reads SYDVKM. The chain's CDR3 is CASSFRDNSNQPQHF. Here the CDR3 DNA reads TGTGCCAGCAGTTTTAGGGACAATAGCAATCAGCCCCAGCATTTT.

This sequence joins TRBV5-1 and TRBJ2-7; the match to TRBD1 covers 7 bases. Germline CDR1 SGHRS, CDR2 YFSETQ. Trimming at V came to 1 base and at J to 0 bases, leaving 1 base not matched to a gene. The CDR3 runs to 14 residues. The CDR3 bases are TGCGCCAGCAGCTTGACAGGGGTCTCCTACGAGCAGTACTTC. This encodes CASSLTGVSYEQYF.

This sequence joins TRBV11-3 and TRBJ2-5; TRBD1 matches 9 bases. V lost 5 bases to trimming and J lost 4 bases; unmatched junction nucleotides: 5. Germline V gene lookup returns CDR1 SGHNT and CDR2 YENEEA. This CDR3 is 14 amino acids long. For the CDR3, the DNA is TGTGCCAGCAGCCGGGGACAGGGCGGAGAGACCCAGTACTTC. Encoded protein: CASSRGQGGETQYF.

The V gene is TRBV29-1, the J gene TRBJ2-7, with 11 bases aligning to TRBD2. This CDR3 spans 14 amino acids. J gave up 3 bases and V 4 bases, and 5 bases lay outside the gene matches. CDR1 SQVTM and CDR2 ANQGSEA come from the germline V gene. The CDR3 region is CSVARGTSGYEQYF. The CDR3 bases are TGCAGCGTTGCCAGGGGGACTAGCGGCTACGAGCAGTACTTC.

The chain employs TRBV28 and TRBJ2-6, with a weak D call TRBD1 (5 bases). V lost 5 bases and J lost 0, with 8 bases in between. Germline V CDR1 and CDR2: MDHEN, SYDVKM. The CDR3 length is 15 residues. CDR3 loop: CASSVDSSGANVLTF. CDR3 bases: TGTGCCAGCAGTGTCGACAGCTCTGGGGCCAACGTCCTGACTTTC.

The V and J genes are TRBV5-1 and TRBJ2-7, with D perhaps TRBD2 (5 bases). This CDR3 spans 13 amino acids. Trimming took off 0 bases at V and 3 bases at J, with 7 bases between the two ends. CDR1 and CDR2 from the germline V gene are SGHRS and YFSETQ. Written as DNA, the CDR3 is TGCGCCAGCAGCTTGGAGGGAGACTACGAGCAGTACTTC. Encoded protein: CASSLEGDYEQYF.

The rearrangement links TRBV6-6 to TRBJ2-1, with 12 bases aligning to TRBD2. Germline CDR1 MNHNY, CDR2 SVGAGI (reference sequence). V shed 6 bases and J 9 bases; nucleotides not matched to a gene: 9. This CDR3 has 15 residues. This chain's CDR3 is CASSRTSGTQVEQFF. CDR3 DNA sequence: TGTGCCAGCAGCCGGACTAGCGGGACGCAGGTTGAGCAGTTCTTC.

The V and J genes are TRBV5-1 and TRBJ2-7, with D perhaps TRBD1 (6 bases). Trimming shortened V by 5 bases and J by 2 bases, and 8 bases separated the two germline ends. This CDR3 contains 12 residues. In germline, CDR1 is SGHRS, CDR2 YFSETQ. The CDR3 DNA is TGCGCCAGCAGTCAGGGGACCTACGAGCAGTACTTC. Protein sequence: CASSQGTYEQYF.

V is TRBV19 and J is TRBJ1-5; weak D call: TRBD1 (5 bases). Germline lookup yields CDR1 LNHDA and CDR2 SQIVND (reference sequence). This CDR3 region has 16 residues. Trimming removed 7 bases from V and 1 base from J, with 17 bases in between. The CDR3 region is CASNRLGTYSNQPQHF. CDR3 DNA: TGTGCCAGTAATCGACTAGGGACGTACAGCAATCAGCCCCAGCATTTT.

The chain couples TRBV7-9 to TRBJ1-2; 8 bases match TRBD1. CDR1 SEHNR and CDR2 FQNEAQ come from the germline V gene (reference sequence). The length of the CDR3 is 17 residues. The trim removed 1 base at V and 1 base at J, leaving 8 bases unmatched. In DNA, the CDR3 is TGTGCCAGCAGCTTAGGTGGGCAGGGGGCTCTTAACTATGGCTACACCTTC. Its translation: CASSLGGQGALNYGYTF.

The CDR3 DNA reads as TGTGCCAGTATCCCGGACAGTAACACTGAAGCTTTCTTT. It is translated as CASIPDSNTEAFF. This chain joins TRBV19 and TRBJ1-1; TRBD1 might be the D (6 bases). Trimming took 7 bases from V and 2 from J, leaving 11 bases between them. CDR1 is LNHDA and CDR2 is SQIVND in the germline V gene (reference sequence). The CDR3 runs to 13 residues.